The 16 T cell receptor beta chains given below trace back to one sample, sequenced in a study of CD8 T cells in ankylosing spondylitis. MiXCR was run by TCRdb on the 5' RACE reads, yielding one entry per CDR3 protein. This table has 200,000 to 300,000 distinct CDR3 sequences, approximately 9% appearing once. Sequencing was carried out using blood, either unsorted or a sorted T cell fraction (not recorded which). These receptors came from a male donor with ankylosing spondylitis or in good health (not recorded which).

This clonotype has a handful of counts. The gene calls are TRBV5-1 and TRBJ1-6, with D tentatively TRBD1 (5 bases). Germline CDR1 is SGHRS and CDR2 is YFSETQ. Trimming pared 1 base from V and 7 bases from J, leaving 12 bases between. This CDR3 spans 15 amino acids. The CDR3 reads CASSLRPGTNSPLHF. For the CDR3, the DNA is TGCGCCAGCAGCTTGAGACCAGGGACGAATTCACCCCTCCACTTT.

V is TRBV12-3 or TRBV12-4 and J is TRBJ1-3; 7 bases map to TRBD1. The CDR3 covers 16 residues. V dropped 6 bases and J dropped 4; count of bases not matched to a gene: 12. CDR3 nucleotides: TGTGCCAGCAGGCCCACCCACAGGGGAGACGGAAACACCATATATTTT. It specifies CASRPTHRGDGNTIYF.

This clonotype was counted at least ten times. This rearrangement joins TRBV18 to TRBJ1-1, with D perhaps TRBD1 (5 bases). The V gene lost 3 bases and the J gene lost 1 base, with 9 bases spanning the gap. Germline V lookup: CDR1 KGHSH, CDR2 LQKENI. The CDR3 is made up of 14 amino acids. Here the CDR3 DNA reads TGTGCCAGCTCACCCGGCAGGGCGAACACTGAAGCTTTCTTT. Translated: CASSPGRANTEAFF.

This clonotype was observed a few times. The V gene is TRBV27, the J gene TRBJ1-1; possible D gene TRBD1, 5 bases. The length of the CDR3 is 14 residues. Germline V lookup: CDR1 MNHEY, CDR2 SMNVEV (reference sequence). Trimming took 5 bases from V and 11 from J, leaving 21 bases between them. Written as DNA, the CDR3 is TGTGCCAGCAGTACCCGATACAGGCCACGAGGGGCTTTCTTT. It specifies CASSTRYRPRGAFF.

This clonotype was seen at least ten times. The chain combines TRBV4-3 with TRBJ2-1; 10 bases match TRBD2. V gave up 0 bases and J gave up 4 bases; unmatched junction bases: 3. Per the germline V gene, CDR1 is LGHNA and CDR2 is YSLEER. The CDR3 has 16 residues. The CDR3 DNA reads as TGCGCCAGCAGCCAAGAGGGTAGCGGGGGGTACAATGAGCAGTTCTTC. It codes for CASSQEGSGGYNEQFF.

This clonotype was counted ten times or more. The chain couples TRBV6-5 to TRBJ2-2; 10 positions match TRBD2. The CDR3 contains 19 residues. Germline trimming cut 3 bases from V and 1 base from J; bases unmatched to any gene: 11. Germline CDR1 reads MNHEY; CDR2 reads SVGAGI. CDR3: CASSYRLAGVGENTGELFF. In DNA form, the CDR3 reads TGTGCCAGCAGTTATCGGCTAGCGGGAGTGGGAGAGAACACCGGGGAGCTGTTTTTT.

This clonotype was counted between two and nine times. The V gene is TRBV5-1, the J gene TRBJ2-7; 8 positions match TRBD1. Unmatched junction bases numbered 4, after V lost 0 bases and J lost 5 bases. Germline V gene lookup returns CDR1 SGHRS and CDR2 YFSETQ. This CDR3 spans 14 amino acids. The DNA for the CDR3 is TGCGCCAGCAGCTTGGGACAGGGGAAGAACGAGCAGTACTTC. As protein: CASSLGQGKNEQYF.

This chain joins TRBV12-3 or TRBV12-4 and TRBJ2-3; D perhaps matches TRBD2 (6 bases). V was pared by 4 bases and J by 1 base, with 18 bases between. This CDR3 comprises 17 residues. The CDR3 protein is CASSSTTGPGGTDTQYF. The CDR3 nucleotides are TGTGCCAGCAGTTCGACGACGGGCCCGGGGGGCACAGATACGCAGTATTTT.

The sample holds many counts of this clonotype. The CDR3 nucleotides are TGCAGTGCTCCTACCGGGACAGCAATCTCACCCCTCCACTTT. Translation gives CSAPTGTAISPLHF. V gene TRBV20-1 combines with J gene TRBJ1-6; TRBD1 aligns across 7 bases. The V gene's germline CDR1 is DFQATT and CDR2 SNEGSKA (reference sequence). V shed 5 bases and J 10 bases; nucleotides not matched to a gene: 11. This CDR3 is built from 14 residues.

This clonotype was counted ten times or more. The chain uses TRBV7-2 and TRBJ2-3; 9 positions match TRBD1. The junction had 4 bases not matched to a gene; V was cut back by 3 bases and J by 3 bases. CDR3 size: 15 residues. Germline loops: CDR1 SGHTA, CDR2 FQGNSA. CDR3 residues: CASSFWDRDTDTQYF. The CDR3 DNA sequence: TGTGCCAGCAGCTTTTGGGACAGGGATACAGATACGCAGTATTTT.

At least ten counts were recorded for this clonotype. The chain links TRBV5-1 to TRBJ1-1; 9 bases match TRBD1. V lost 3 bases and J lost 0; bases outside the gene matches: 12. Germline V gene lookup returns CDR1 SGHRS and CDR2 YFSETQ. This CDR3 region has 18 residues. CDR3 sequence (DNA): TGCGCCAGCAGCTCTTACCTACAGGGGGCCCGGGTGAACACTGAAGCTTTCTTT. Protein sequence: CASSSYLQGARVNTEAFF.

The rearrangement links TRBV29-1 to TRBJ1-2; 9 positions match TRBD1. The CDR3 totals 12 residues. Looked up from germline, CDR1 is SQVTM and CDR2 is ANQGSEA. V was clipped by 7 bases and J by 7 bases; unmatched bases: 7. Written as DNA, the CDR3 is TGCAGCGCCCTGACAGGGGGTGGTGGCTACACCTTC. Translation: CSALTGGGGYTF.

This clonotype has a count of ten or more. The gene calls are TRBV5-1 and TRBJ1-1; TRBD1 matches 7 bases. Germline trimming cut 0 bases from V and 1 base from J; bases unmatched to any gene: 3. The CDR3 covers 15 residues. From germline, CDR1 is SGHRS and CDR2 YFSETQ. CDR3 loop: CASSLVNRGNTEAFF. CDR3 sequence (DNA): TGCGCCAGCAGCTTGGTGAACAGGGGGAACACTGAAGCTTTCTTT.

Ten or more counts support this clonotype. The rearrangement links TRBV5-1 to TRBJ2-2; 9 bases agree with TRBD1. This CDR3 spans 19 amino acids. With 5 bases clipped from V and 1 base from J, the junction kept 15 bases outside the gene matches. Germline loops: CDR1 SGHRS, CDR2 YFSETQ. Written as DNA, the CDR3 is TGCGCCAGCAGGTCCCCGGGGGACAGGGCTCAAATGAACACCGGGGAGCTGTTTTTT. Translating gives CASRSPGDRAQMNTGELFF.

In the case of this clonotype: It may be a read error: a sequence one base away is much more abundant. The chain recombines TRBV12-3 or TRBV12-4 with TRBJ2-5, with D possibly TRBD1 on 6 matching bases. The CDR3 length is 13 residues. Trimming took 5 bases from V and 2 from J, leaving 9 bases between them. DNA for the CDR3: TGTGCCAGCAGTGGGACATCACAAGAGACCCAGTACTTC. It yields the protein CASSGTSQETQYF.

This clonotype was counted only a few times. The chain links TRBV20-1 to TRBJ1-2; 7 bases align to TRBD1. The J segment lost 3 bases and the V segment lost 3 bases, leaving 4 bases of the junction unmatched. The CDR3 is made up of 13 amino acids. Germline V gives CDR1 DFQATT, CDR2 SNEGSKA (reference sequence). CDR3 residues: CSASSRGDYGYTF. In nucleotides, the CDR3 is TGCAGTGCTAGCTCCAGGGGGGACTATGGCTACACCTTC.